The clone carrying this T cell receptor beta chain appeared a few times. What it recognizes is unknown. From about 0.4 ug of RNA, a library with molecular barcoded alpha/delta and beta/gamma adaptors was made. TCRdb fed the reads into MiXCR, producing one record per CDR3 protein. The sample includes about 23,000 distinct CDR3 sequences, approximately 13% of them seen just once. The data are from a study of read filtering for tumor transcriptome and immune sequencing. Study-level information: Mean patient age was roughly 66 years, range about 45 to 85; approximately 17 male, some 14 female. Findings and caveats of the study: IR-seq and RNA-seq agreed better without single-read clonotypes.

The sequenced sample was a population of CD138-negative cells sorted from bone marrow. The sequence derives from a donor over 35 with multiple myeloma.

The CDR3 is CASSLAGSGSVTGELFF. The CDR3 DNA is TGTGCCAGCAGCTTGGCCGGAAGCGGGAGTGTCACCGGGGAGCTGTTTTTT. This chain connects TRBV5-5 to TRBJ2-2, with 8 positions matching TRBD2. The CDR3 has 17 amino acids. With 0 bases clipped from V and 4 bases from J, the junction kept 8 bases outside the gene matches. Per the germline V gene, CDR1 is SGHKS and CDR2 is YYEKEE (reference sequence). The complete variable domain, with remaining parts taken from reference TRBV5-5 and TRBJ2-2, reads DAGVTQSPTHLIKTRGQQVTLRCSPISGHKSVSWYQQVLGQGPQFIFQYYEKEERGRGNFPDRFSARQFPNYSSELNVNALLLGDSALYLCASSLAGSGSVTGELFFGEGSRLTVL.